This is a list of T cell receptor beta chains from one sample in a study of blood T cell repertoires in COVID-19. TCRdb's table, derived via immunoSEQ multiplex PCR, lists solely in-frame clones and lacks some. The sample holds roughly 200,000 clones, more than 80% seen once. Source material: PBMCs or T cells enriched from blood (not recorded which). These receptor sequences come from a man between 35 and 55 years old who had recovered from COVID-19. Each CDR3 is given with its conserved first and last residue. A D gene is named only where the DNA matches it firmly. Some rows mark clone size as missing; the rest say once, few, many or name a class of expanded clone.

CDR3 protein: CASSTQQQAPGEKLFF
CDR3 DNA: TGTGCCAGCTCAACTCAACAACAAGCCCCGGGAGAAAAACTGTTTTTT
clone size: NA
V gene: TRBV18
D gene: NA
J gene: TRBJ1-4

CDR3 protein: CASSAAAQEYF
CDR3 DNA: TGTGCCAGCAGTGCAGCGGCCCAGGAGTACTTC
clone size: NA
V gene: TRBV6-1
D gene: NA
J gene: TRBJ2-7

CDR3 protein: CASRKDRGSYNEQFF
CDR3 DNA: TGTGCCAGCAGAAAAGACAGGGGCTCCTACAATGAGCAGTTCTTC
clone size: few
V gene: TRBV6-5
D gene: TRBD1
J gene: TRBJ2-1

CDR3 protein: CASSHGTGNGYTF
CDR3 DNA: TGTGCCAGCAGCCACGGGACAGGGAATGGCTACACCTTC
clone size: once
V gene: TRBV4-2
D gene: TRBD1
J gene: TRBJ1-2

CDR3 protein: CASSLARQVDEQYF
CDR3 DNA: TGTGCCAGCAGCTTAGCGCGACAGGTCGACGAGCAGTACTTC
clone size: NA
V gene: TRBV7-9
D gene: NA
J gene: TRBJ2-7

CDR3 protein: CASSQGQGNYGYTF
CDR3 DNA: TGTGCCAGCAGCCAGGGACAGGGGAACTATGGCTACACCTTC
clone size: NA
V gene: TRBV5-4
D gene: TRBD1
J gene: TRBJ1-2

CDR3 protein: CASRGQGYGYTF
CDR3 DNA: TGTGCCAGCAGGGGACAGGGGTATGGCTACACCTTC
clone size: few
V gene: TRBV5-4
D gene: TRBD1
J gene: TRBJ1-2

CDR3 protein: CATSGGSSTDTQYF
CDR3 DNA: TGTGCCACCTCAGGGGGCTCTAGCACAGATACGCAGTATTTT
clone size: NA
V gene: TRBV10-3
D gene: TRBD1
J gene: TRBJ2-3

CDR3 protein: CASSPGTGGYEQYF
CDR3 DNA: TGCGCCAGCAGCCCAGGGACAGGGGGCTACGAGCAGTACTTC
clone size: NA
V gene: TRBV5-1
D gene: TRBD1
J gene: TRBJ2-7

CDR3 protein: CASSDGLAIDTQYF
CDR3 DNA: TGTGCCAGCAGTGATGGACTAGCCATAGATACGCAGTATTTT
clone size: NA
V gene: TRBV6-4
D gene: TRBD2
J gene: TRBJ2-3

CDR3 protein: CASSQTSMDTQYF
CDR3 DNA: TGTGCCAGCAGTCAGACTAGCATGGATACGCAGTATTTT
clone size: NA
V gene: TRBV2
D gene: TRBD2
J gene: TRBJ2-3

CDR3 protein: CASSSRQGWNSPLHF
CDR3 DNA: TGTGCCAGTAGTTCCCGACAGGGATGGAATTCACCCCTCCACTTT
clone size: NA
V gene: TRBV19
D gene: TRBD1
J gene: TRBJ1-6

CDR3 protein: CASSHAPGGNSPLHF
CDR3 DNA: TGTGCCAGCAGCCACGCCCCAGGGGGTAATTCACCCCTCCACTTT
clone size: NA
V gene: TRBV3-1/TRBV3-2
D gene: TRBD1
J gene: TRBJ1-6

CDR3 protein: CASSYPGGWTEAFF
CDR3 DNA: TGTGCCAGCAGTTACCCCGGGGGGTGGACTGAAGCTTTCTTT
clone size: NA
V gene: TRBV6-5
D gene: NA
J gene: TRBJ1-1

CDR3 protein: CASSFFTTGGKNEQFF
CDR3 DNA: TGTGCCAGCAGCTTTTTCACGACAGGGGGCAAGAATGAGCAGTTCTTC
clone size: once
V gene: TRBV9
D gene: TRBD1
J gene: TRBJ2-1

CDR3 protein: CASSVTGGEGTEAFF
CDR3 DNA: TGCGCCAGCAGTGTTACAGGGGGCGAGGGGACTGAAGCTTTCTTT
clone size: NA
V gene: TRBV10-2
D gene: TRBD1
J gene: TRBJ1-1

CDR3 protein: CASSPGKGGETQYF
CDR3 DNA: TGTGCCAGCTCACCAGGGAAAGGAGGAGAGACCCAGTACTTC
clone size: NA
V gene: TRBV18
D gene: NA
J gene: TRBJ2-5

CDR3 protein: CASSKASASGRDTSYEQYF
CDR3 DNA: TGTGCCAGCAGCAAAGCTTCCGCTAGCGGGAGGGATACCTCCTACGAGCAGTACTTC
clone size: NA
V gene: TRBV21-1
D gene: NA
J gene: TRBJ2-7

CDR3 protein: CASSQGGDGQPQHF
CDR3 DNA: TGTGCCAGCAGCCAGGGGGGTGATGGGCAGCCCCAGCATTTT
clone size: NA
V gene: TRBV4-2
D gene: NA
J gene: TRBJ1-5

CDR3 protein: CATSGSTSGRFDEQFF
CDR3 DNA: TGTGCCACCAGTGGTTCGACTAGCGGGAGGTTCGATGAGCAGTTCTTC
clone size: NA
V gene: TRBV24-1
D gene: TRBD2
J gene: TRBJ2-1

CDR3 protein: CASSLARDSTENEQFF
CDR3 DNA: TGCGCCAGCAGCTTGGCCCGGGACAGCACTGAAAATGAGCAGTTCTTC
clone size: NA
V gene: TRBV5-1
D gene: TRBD1
J gene: TRBJ2-1

CDR3 protein: CASSYAGDRAGNTIYF
CDR3 DNA: TGTGCCAGCAGTTATGCCGGGGACAGGGCTGGAAACACCATATATTTT
clone size: NA
V gene: TRBV6-6
D gene: TRBD1
J gene: TRBJ1-3

CDR3 protein: CASSTGNDSPLHF
CDR3 DNA: TGCGCCAGCAGCACAGGGAATGATTCACCCCTCCACTTT
clone size: NA
V gene: TRBV5-1
D gene: NA
J gene: TRBJ1-6

CDR3 protein: CASSLAINYGYTF
CDR3 DNA: TGTGCCAGCAGTTTAGCCATCAACTATGGCTACACCTTC
clone size: NA
V gene: TRBV6-5
D gene: NA
J gene: TRBJ1-2

CDR3 protein: CASSEWSGQGDGYTF
CDR3 DNA: TGTGCCAGCAGTGAATGGTCGGGACAGGGTGACGGCTACACCTTC
clone size: NA
V gene: TRBV6-1
D gene: TRBD1
J gene: TRBJ1-2

CDR3 protein: CSVEFRPLEAGNGYTF
CDR3 DNA: TGCAGCGTTGAATTTCGACCACTGGAAGCGGGAAATGGCTACACCTTC
clone size: once
V gene: TRBV29-1
D gene: NA
J gene: TRBJ1-2

CDR3 protein: CSARTIDGYTF
CDR3 DNA: TGCAGTGCCCGGACTATCGATGGCTACACCTTC
clone size: NA
V gene: TRBV20-1
D gene: NA
J gene: TRBJ1-2

CDR3 protein: CASRGTANKPFF
CDR3 DNA: TGTGCCAGCAGAGGGACAGCGAATAAACCTTTCTTT
clone size: NA
V gene: TRBV25-1
D gene: TRBD1
J gene: TRBJ1-1

CDR3 protein: CASSLDPRRTESSYNEQFF
CDR3 DNA: TGCGCCAGCAGCTTGGACCCCAGGAGGACAGAGAGCTCCTACAATGAGCAGTTCTTC
clone size: NA
V gene: TRBV5-1
D gene: NA
J gene: TRBJ2-1

CDR3 protein: CASSLTGLGNQPQHF
CDR3 DNA: TGTGCCAGCAGCCTAACAGGATTGGGCAATCAGCCCCAGCATTTT
clone size: NA
V gene: TRBV7-9
D gene: NA
J gene: TRBJ1-5

CDR3 protein: CASSPQGVAKNIQYF
CDR3 DNA: TGTGCCAGCAGCCCCCAAGGGGTTGCCAAAAACATTCAGTACTTC
clone size: many
V gene: TRBV7-9
D gene: NA
J gene: TRBJ2-4

CDR3 protein: CASSPRRAEKTQYF
CDR3 DNA: TGCGCCAGCAGCCCCCGGCGGGCCGAAAAGACCCAGTACTTC
clone size: NA
V gene: TRBV5-1
D gene: NA
J gene: TRBJ2-5

CDR3 protein: CASSKDRPYGYTF
CDR3 DNA: TGTGCCAGCAGCAAGGACAGACCCTATGGCTACACCTTC
clone size: once
V gene: TRBV12-3/TRBV12-4
D gene: NA
J gene: TRBJ1-2

CDR3 protein: CASTSLQDYNEQFF
CDR3 DNA: TGTGCCAGCACCTCTTTACAAGATTACAATGAGCAGTTCTTC
clone size: NA
V gene: TRBV27
D gene: NA
J gene: TRBJ2-1

CDR3 protein: CAISGTSGSNGELFF
CDR3 DNA: TGTGCCATCAGTGGGACTAGCGGGAGCAACGGGGAGCTGTTTTTT
clone size: NA
V gene: TRBV10-3
D gene: TRBD2
J gene: TRBJ2-2

CDR3 protein: CSVVWDNDYEQYF
CDR3 DNA: TGCAGCGTTGTGTGGGACAACGACTACGAGCAGTACTTC
clone size: NA
V gene: TRBV29-1
D gene: NA
J gene: TRBJ2-7

CDR3 protein: CSARLGGGYTF
CDR3 DNA: TGCAGTGCTAGATTGGGGGGTGGCTACACCTTC
clone size: NA
V gene: TRBV20-1
D gene: NA
J gene: TRBJ1-2

CDR3 protein: CASSAGEGRGYTF
CDR3 DNA: TGTGCCAGCTCAGCAGGGGAGGGCCGTGGCTACACCTTC
clone size: NA
V gene: TRBV18
D gene: NA
J gene: TRBJ1-2

CDR3 protein: CSANTEDTEAFF
CDR3 DNA: TGCAGCGCCAACACAGAAGACACTGAAGCTTTCTTT
clone size: few
V gene: TRBV29-1
D gene: NA
J gene: TRBJ1-1

CDR3 protein: CATSVSEGYGYTF
CDR3 DNA: TGTGCCACCAGTGTAAGTGAGGGCTATGGCTACACCTTC
clone size: NA
V gene: TRBV24-1
D gene: NA
J gene: TRBJ1-2

CDR3 protein: CASSLVVEGSPLHF
CDR3 DNA: TGTGCCAGCAGCTTAGTGGTGGAGGGTTCACCCCTCCACTTT
clone size: NA
V gene: TRBV7-9
D gene: NA
J gene: TRBJ1-6

CDR3 protein: CAWSHRWGEDQPQHF
CDR3 DNA: TGTGCCTGGAGTCACCGCTGGGGGGAGGATCAGCCCCAGCATTTT
clone size: once
V gene: TRBV30
D gene: NA
J gene: TRBJ1-5

CDR3 protein: CASSLTAVSTDTQYF
CDR3 DNA: TGTGCCAGCAGCTTAACGGCGGTTAGCACAGATACGCAGTATTTT
clone size: few
V gene: TRBV7-9
D gene: NA
J gene: TRBJ2-3

CDR3 protein: CASSPPGRGSGNTIYF
CDR3 DNA: TGTGCCAGCTCACCCCCGGGGAGGGGCTCTGGAAACACCATATATTTT
clone size: NA
V gene: TRBV18
D gene: NA
J gene: TRBJ1-3

CDR3 protein: CASSPLGQGSSYEQYF
CDR3 DNA: TGTGCCAGCAGTCCTTTGGGACAGGGAAGTTCCTACGAGCAGTACTTC
clone size: NA
V gene: TRBV27
D gene: TRBD1
J gene: TRBJ2-7

CDR3 protein: CASSSEVGRRETQYF
CDR3 DNA: TGTGCCAGCAGCTCCGAGGTGGGGAGGCGAGAGACCCAGTACTTC
clone size: NA
V gene: TRBV7-2
D gene: NA
J gene: TRBJ2-5

CDR3 protein: CASSQDPGQGRPQPQHF
CDR3 DNA: TGCGCCAGCAGCCAAGATCCTGGACAGGGGAGGCCTCAGCCCCAGCATTTT
clone size: NA
V gene: TRBV4-1
D gene: TRBD1
J gene: TRBJ1-5

CDR3 protein: CASSDRDSSYEQYF
CDR3 DNA: TGTGCCAGTAGTGACCGGGACAGCTCCTACGAGCAGTACTTC
clone size: NA
V gene: TRBV19
D gene: TRBD1
J gene: TRBJ2-7

CDR3 protein: CASNSQRTEKLFF
CDR3 DNA: TGTGCCAGTAACTCACAGAGGACAGAAAAACTGTTTTTT
clone size: NA
V gene: TRBV19
D gene: NA
J gene: TRBJ1-4

CDR3 protein: CASSLAMQGRTEAFF
CDR3 DNA: TGTGCCAGCAGCTTAGCGATGCAGGGAAGAACTGAAGCTTTCTTT
clone size: NA
V gene: TRBV7-2
D gene: NA
J gene: TRBJ1-1

CDR3 protein: CASSYSAGGPDTQYF
CDR3 DNA: TGTGCCAGCAGTTACTCAGCGGGGGGGCCAGATACGCAGTATTTT
clone size: many
V gene: TRBV6-5
D gene: TRBD2
J gene: TRBJ2-3

CDR3 protein: CASSRLGGGAREQYF
CDR3 DNA: TGTGCCAGCAGCAGGCTGGGAGGGGGGGCGAGAGAGCAGTACTTC
clone size: NA
V gene: TRBV5-6
D gene: NA
J gene: TRBJ2-7

CDR3 protein: CAISESRQGSYEQYF
CDR3 DNA: TGTGCCATCAGTGAGTCGAGACAGGGGTCCTACGAGCAGTACTTC
clone size: NA
V gene: TRBV10-3
D gene: TRBD1
J gene: TRBJ2-7

CDR3 protein: CASSQEQARYYGYTF
CDR3 DNA: TGCGCCAGCAGCCAAGAACAGGCTCGCTACTATGGCTACACCTTC
clone size: NA
V gene: TRBV4-1
D gene: NA
J gene: TRBJ1-2

CDR3 protein: CASSATGGSLEQYF
CDR3 DNA: TGCGCCAGCAGCGCCACAGGGGGCAGTCTCGAGCAGTACTTC
clone size: few
V gene: TRBV5-1
D gene: TRBD1
J gene: TRBJ2-7

CDR3 protein: CASSLGLAFDEQFF
CDR3 DNA: TGTGCCAGCAGCTTAGGACTAGCGTTCGATGAGCAGTTCTTC
clone size: NA
V gene: TRBV7-2
D gene: TRBD2
J gene: TRBJ2-1

CDR3 protein: CASSLFLAGGSTDTQYF
CDR3 DNA: TGTGCCAGCAGCTTGTTTCTAGCGGGAGGTAGCACAGATACGCAGTATTTT
clone size: NA
V gene: TRBV5-4
D gene: TRBD2
J gene: TRBJ2-3